This T cell receptor (beta chain) was found in a study of tissue T cells after allogeneic stem cell transplantation (dated 2022 in TCRdb). Background for the entire study: The study profiled TCR beta repertoires in many tissues obtained from research autopsies of patients with and without GVHD, and also in mouse models of GVHD. The human arm was a prospective observational study without blinding or randomization. Results the study describes overall, beyond this receptor: In both patients and mice, only a limited portion of the TCR repertoire detected in tissues was captured by blood and spleen T cells. The patient cohort was small and varied clinically, and sampling depth was recognized as a limitation. The study did not determine which tissue TCRs were alloreactive or antigen-specific, and some clones might have been persisting host cells. Only a few T cell clones appeared in more than one patient, yet motif-based clustering showed tissue-specific repertoire signatures that were shared between patients. Within patients, how anatomically similar the tissues were was a key factor in shaping TCR repertoire composition, regardless of disease or transplant status.

Interpreted using the paper, the time point label stands for: mouse harvest day 14 after allogeneic transplant. Each mouse graft, delivered by tail vein injection, combined 10^6 splenic CD5+ T cells with 10^7 T-cell-depleted bone marrow cells. To model GVHD in mice, a major MHC-mismatch B6 (H2b) into BALB/c (H2d) model was used, and tissues were profiled at day 7 or 14. On day 7 or 14 post-transplant, mouse tissues and retro-orbital blood were harvested with separate sterile tools for each animal, and livers were flushed before harvest. Before genomic DNA isolation with the DNeasy Blood & Tissue Kit, mouse tissues were minced using razor blades in buffered saline. The CDR3 covers 14 residues, taking in both the cysteine and the phenylalanine. Part of the CDR3 DNA is given, 39 bases translated from base 1. V sheds 2 bases and J sheds 0 bases, leaving 9 bases between their ends. Via the germline V gene, CDR1 is GKSSPN and CDR2 SITVG.

With respect to this clone: The specificity of this receptor is unknown. Gene names and germline sequences here are all drawn from mouse data. Read sequence stops 1 residue before the CDR3 end, and the germline J gene provides the missing end.

The protocol used for the library was the immunoSEQ multiplex PCR assay. Adaptive Biotechnologies performed TCRbeta CDR3 sequencing at survey depth and reported CDR3 sequences, V/J genes, productive frequency, and template counts. TCR beta CDR3 regions were amplified from genomic DNA instead of RNA. The published analysis was carried out like this. Jensen-Shannon divergence served to quantify pairwise repertoire overlap between tissues, with 0 meaning identical and 1 meaning complete divergence. Tissues were clustered by single-linkage agglomerative hierarchical clustering of pairwise JSD values, and the clustering results were displayed as dendrograms. GLIPH2 was run on all patient samples with simulation_depth 1000, kmer_min_depth 3 and cdr3_length_cutoff 8, and groups with more than two unique CDR3s were retained. A standardized tissue-overlap score extrapolated Jaccard GLIPH-group overlap across patients to a standard repertoire size of 1000 clones. Linear mixed-effect models, with tissue included as a fixed effect and individual included as a random effect, were used to assess associations of diversity with clinical or experimental variables. TCRdb took this table from immuneACCESS and kept in-frame rearrangements with V and J called. Such tables lack part of the clones; where checked against another copy, unresolved V genes explain under half of the gap, and the rest is unexplained. V, J and clone size are those of that table, while D and trimming were read from the DNA. The sample has roughly 8,000 clones on record, 36% of them singletons. 6% to 7% of the sample is held by the ten biggest clonotypes.

The sequence derives from a female BALB/c mouse given C57BL/6 T cells with graft-versus-host disease after an allogeneic hematopoietic cell transplant. This chain joins TRBV31 to TRBJ2-3, with the D gene not clear enough to name. Sequencing input: skin. The CDR3 sequence is CAWSVPRSAETLYF. CDR3 DNA, as far as it was read: TGTGCCTGGAGTGTCCCACGGAGTGCAGAAACGCTGTAT.